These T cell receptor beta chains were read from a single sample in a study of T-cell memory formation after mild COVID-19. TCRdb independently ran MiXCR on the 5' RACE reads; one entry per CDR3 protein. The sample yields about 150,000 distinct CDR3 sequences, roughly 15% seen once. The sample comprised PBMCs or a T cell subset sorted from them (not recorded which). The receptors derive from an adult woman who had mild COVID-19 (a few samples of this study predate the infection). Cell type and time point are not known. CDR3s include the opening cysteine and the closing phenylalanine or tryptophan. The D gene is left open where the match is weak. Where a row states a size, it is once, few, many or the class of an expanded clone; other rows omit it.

TGTGCCAGCAGTTACGGACGCAGGGCGCAGCCCCAGCATTTT CASSYGRRAQPQHF 14 - TRBJ1-5 TRBV6-6 -
TGTGCCAGCAGCTTGGGGGCTAGCGGGGCTTACCAAGAGACCCAGTACTTC CASSLGASGAYQETQYF 17 TRBD2 TRBJ2-5 TRBV5-4 -
TGTGCCAGCAGCCAAGATCATACAGGGGCAGGGGCTGAAGCTTTCTTT CASSQDHTGAGAEAFF 16 TRBD1 TRBJ1-1 TRBV4-2 few
TGTGCCAGCAGCCCTTTTTGGGGTGGCTACACCTTC CASSPFWGGYTF 12 - TRBJ1-2 TRBV2 -
TGCAGCGCAATAAGCTCCTACGAGCAGTACTTC CSAISSYEQYF 11 - TRBJ2-7 TRBV29-1 many
TGTGCCAGCAGTCCCGGACTACGAGATACGCAGTATTTT CASSPGLRDTQYF 13 - TRBJ2-3 TRBV6-2/TRBV6-3 -
TGTGCCAGCAGCTCCGTCCTAGCGGGAGTGGTCCACAATGAGCAGTTCTTC CASSSVLAGVVHNEQFF 17 TRBD2 TRBJ2-1 TRBV11-2 few
TGTGCCAGCTCACCACTGCTAGCGGGGGGTTACAATGAGCAGTTCTTC CASSPLLAGGYNEQFF 16 TRBD2 TRBJ2-1 TRBV18 few
TGTGCCAGCAGCTTAAACAGGCACAGCACAGATACGCAGTATTTT CASSLNRHSTDTQYF 15 - TRBJ2-3 TRBV7-8 few
TGTGCCAGCAGCTCCCCCCAGACTAGCGGGAAAGAGACCCAGTACTTC CASSSPQTSGKETQYF 16 TRBD2 TRBJ2-5 TRBV7-9 few
TGCAGCGGGGCGGGACAGACCTACAATGAGCAGTTCTTC CSGAGQTYNEQFF 13 - TRBJ2-1 TRBV29-1 -
TGTGCCAGCAGCCAAGATGCGGCCAGGGTGTGGGACGAGCAGTACTTC CASSQDAARVWDEQYF 16 - TRBJ2-7 TRBV3-1 few
TGCGCCAGCAGCTTGGACCTAGCGGGGCCATCCAGCACAGATACGCAGTATTTT CASSLDLAGPSSTDTQYF 18 TRBD2 TRBJ2-3 TRBV5-1 -
TGTGCCAGCAGCATAGAAGCGGGGGGGGAAGAGACCCAGTACTTC CASSIEAGGEETQYF 15 TRBD2 TRBJ2-5 TRBV7-6 many
TGCGCCAGCAAGTCGCCTAGCGGGAGTCGAAATGAGCAGTTCTTC CASKSPSGSRNEQFF 15 TRBD2 TRBJ2-1 TRBV5-1 few
TGTGCCAGCAGGGGGACTGGGGAATACGAGCAGTACTTC CASRGTGEYEQYF 13 - TRBJ2-7 TRBV2 -
TGCGCCAGCAGCCGCCCGACAACCTACAATGAGCAGTTCTTC CASSRPTTYNEQFF 14 - TRBJ2-1 TRBV4-1 -
TGTGCCAGCAGCTTGATGAGACAGGGTTGGCAAGAGACCCAGTACTTC CASSLMRQGWQETQYF 16 TRBD1 TRBJ2-5 TRBV5-4 -
TGTGCCAGCAGCTTATGGGGACTAGCGGAAGAGACCCAGTACTTC CASSLWGLAEETQYF 15 TRBD2 TRBJ2-5 TRBV11-2 -
TGTGCCAGCCCGGGGGGGAGTAGCGGGAGCACAGATACGCAGTATTTT CASPGGSSGSTDTQYF 16 TRBD2 TRBJ2-3 TRBV12-3/TRBV12-4 -
TGTGCCAGCAGCGTCGACAGGGCTCGTAATTCACCCCTCCACTTT CASSVDRARNSPLHF 15 TRBD1 TRBJ1-6 TRBV7-6 -
TGCGCCAGCAGCCAAGATGCGCCTAGCGGGGGTGTCGGGGGAATAGAGACCCAGTACTTC CASSQDAPSGGVGGIETQYF 20 TRBD2 TRBJ2-5 TRBV4-1 few
TGTGCCAGCGCGCCGGGGGGGACAGGGGACAATGAGCAGTTCTTC CASAPGGTGDNEQFF 15 TRBD1 TRBJ2-1 TRBV6-4 -
TGTGCCAGCACTCAAGGCGGTGGGGGTGCGGATGGCTACACCTTC CASTQGGGGADGYTF 15 - TRBJ1-2 TRBV4-2 -
TGCAGCGTTGCTTCCGGAAACACTGAAGCTTTCTTT CSVASGNTEAFF 12 - TRBJ1-1 TRBV29-1 -
TGTGCCAGCAGAGTCCGGATGAACACTGAAGCTTTCTTT CASRVRMNTEAFF 13 - TRBJ1-1 TRBV27 -
TGCAGCGTTGAAAGGGTGTACCAAGAGACCCAGTACTTC CSVERVYQETQYF 13 - TRBJ2-5 TRBV29-1 many
TGTGCCAGCAGCTTCCGACTAGCGGGGACTTACAATGAGCAGTTCTTC CASSFRLAGTYNEQFF 16 TRBD2 TRBJ2-1 TRBV7-6 few
TGTGCCAGCAGCTTTAGGCAGGACTACGAGCAGTACTTC CASSFRQDYEQYF 13 - TRBJ2-7 TRBV5-6 few